A selection of T cell receptor beta chains follows, all from one sample in a study of cytomegalovirus exposure and HLA in healthy donors. Here immunoSEQ multiplex PCR was the method, and the copy in TCRdb shows in-frame clones only, minus some. Of about 170,000 clones listed, around 80% are singletons. What was sequenced was PBMCs. The receptors come from a woman between 45 and 60 years old in good health and CMV-seropositive. Both conserved end residues are part of each CDR3. A D gene is named only where the DNA matches it firmly. Where a row states a size, it is once, few, many or the class of an expanded clone; other rows omit it.

size	D	J	V	CDR3	DNA
few	TRBD1	TRBJ2-1	TRBV7-2	CASSLGEGGTGFGNEQFF	TGTGCCAGCAGCTTAGGAGAGGGCGGGACAGGATTTGGCAATGAGCAGTTCTTC
-	TRBD1	TRBJ1-2	TRBV6-1	CASSFRQGPSGYTF	TGTGCCAGCAGTTTCCGACAGGGGCCAAGTGGCTACACCTTC
once	-	TRBJ1-3	TRBV28	CASSRGGGQGGNTIYF	TGTGCCAGCAGCCGTGGGGGAGGGCAAGGGGGAAACACCATATATTTT
-	-	TRBJ2-5	TRBV29-1	CSVESGGETQYF	TGCAGCGTTGAATCAGGGGGGGAGACCCAGTACTTC
-	TRBD1	TRBJ1-2	TRBV5-4	CASSSSGQGYYGYTF	TGTGCCAGCAGCTCGTCAGGACAGGGATACTATGGCTACACCTTC
-	-	TRBJ1-5	TRBV10-3	CAISEHSNQPQHF	TGTGCCATCAGTGAGCATAGCAATCAGCCCCAGCATTTT
-	-	TRBJ1-2	TRBV28	CASTLLTGTYGYTF	TGTGCCAGCACCCTGCTAACAGGGACCTATGGCTACACCTTC
-	TRBD2	TRBJ2-7	TRBV28	CASRFGLANEQYF	TGTGCCAGCAGGTTCGGACTAGCGAACGAGCAGTACTTC
-	TRBD1	TRBJ1-5	TRBV2	CASRTGGNQPQHF	TGTGCCAGCAGAACAGGGGGCAACCAGCCCCAGCATTTT
-	TRBD2	TRBJ2-1	TRBV7-2	CASTPSGSMYNEQFF	TGTGCCAGCACCCCTAGCGGGAGTATGTACAATGAGCAGTTCTTC
-	-	TRBJ2-1	TRBV7-2	CASSVYLREDNEQFF	TGTGCCTCCTCAGTCTATTTAAGGGAGGACAATGAGCAGTTCTTC
once	TRBD2	TRBJ2-7	TRBV7-2	CASSLRPSGGGKGSYEQYF	TGTGCCAGCAGCTTAAGGCCTAGCGGGGGGGGAAAGGGATCCTACGAGCAGTACTTC